The 14 T cell receptor beta chains reported below all come from one sample, sequenced in a study of HIV-infected patients and healthy controls. Alpha and beta constant-region primers primed reverse transcription of around 550 ng RNA. Separate chain-specific third strand synthesis with multiplexing indices produced the alpha and beta libraries. TCRdb re-analysed the 5' RACE reads in MiXCR, keeping a single row per CDR3 protein. This sample carries about 24,000 distinct CDR3 sequences, about 8.5% of them seen once, and the ten largest clones take about 4%. Whole blood was used without fractionation, so all unsorted peripheral T cells were included. Sequencing was done on a sample of blood. These receptors were obtained from an adult in good health.

This clonotype was recorded at least ten times. The rearrangement links TRBV11-2 to TRBJ1-1; possibly TRBD1 for D (6 bases). The germline V gene has CDR1 SGHAT and CDR2 FQNNGV. With 4 bases removed from V and 4 bases from J, the gap between germline ends came to 16 bases. The CDR3 sequence is 15 residues long. The CDR3 sequence: CASSSTGGRGTEAFF. In nucleotides, the CDR3 is TGTGCCAGCAGCTCAACTGGGGGGCGCGGCACTGAAGCTTTCTTT.

A few counts support this clonotype. The chain recombines TRBV7-9 with TRBJ1-2; D call uncertain. There are 14 residues in the CDR3. The germline V gene encodes CDR1 SEHNR and CDR2 FQNEAQ (reference sequence). V was clipped by 1 base and J by 8 bases, with 14 bases between them. CDR3 in amino acids: CASSLGVGPEGYTF. CDR3 bases: TGTGCCAGCAGCTTAGGGGTTGGGCCAGAAGGCTACACCTTC.

This clonotype was recorded many times. One end of the junction does not line up with germline, which may come from a read error. This sequence joins TRBV7-7 and TRBJ2-1, with 10 bases aligning to TRBD1. The germline V gene has CDR1 SSHAT and CDR2 FNYEAQ (reference sequence). This CDR3 is built from 15 residues. The CDR3 DNA follows: TGTGCTAGCAGCTTAGGGGACAGGGGAGAGGATGAGCAGTTCTTC. Protein sequence: CASSLGDRGEDEQFF.

This clonotype was found many times. V is TRBV6-5 and J is TRBJ1-1; 7 nucleotides agree with TRBD1. Germline-derived CDR1 and CDR2 are MNHEY and SVGAGI. V was pared by 0 bases and J by 5 bases, with 9 bases of the junction left unmatched. CDR3 length: 16 amino acids. CDR3 in amino acids: CASSYSGGWLGTEAFF. DNA for the CDR3: TGTGCCAGCAGTTACTCAGGGGGCTGGTTAGGGACTGAAGCTTTCTTT.

The chain has TRBV20-1 and TRBJ2-7, with D tentatively TRBD2 (5 bases). Trimming cost V 3 bases and J 4 bases, with 16 bases left between them. CDR3 size: 14 residues. From germline, CDR1 is DFQATT and CDR2 SNEGSKA (reference sequence). In DNA, the CDR3 is TGCAGTGCTAGTACGCGGGTTAGTAGTTACGAGCAGTACTTC. This translates into CSASTRVSSYEQYF.

This clonotype was seen at least ten times. V is TRBV20-1 and J is TRBJ2-1; D not certain. Germline V gives CDR1 DFQATT, CDR2 SNEGSKA (reference sequence). The CDR3 runs to 14 residues. V was pared by 0 bases and J by 5 bases, with 11 bases between. Written as DNA, the CDR3 is TGCAGTGCTAGAGATTGGGCCCTACACAATGAGCAGTTCTTC. Its protein product is CSARDWALHNEQFF.

This clonotype was observed many times. The chain joins TRBV7-3 to TRBJ1-1, with D possibly TRBD1 on 6 matching bases. The CDR3 covers 14 residues. The germline V and J ends were trimmed by 6 bases and 0 bases, with 11 bases remaining between them. Germline CDR1 and CDR2: SGHTA and FQGTGA. The CDR3 bases are TGTGCCAGCAGTCCAACAGGGATGAACACTGAAGCTTTCTTT. Translation: CASSPTGMNTEAFF. Combining the CDR3 with reference TRBV7-3 and TRBJ1-1 gives the whole variable domain GAGVSQTPSNKVTEKGKYVELRCDPISGHTALYWYRQSLGQGPEFLIYFQGTGAADDSGLPNDRFFAVRPEGSVSTLKIQRTERGDSAVYLCASSPTGMNTEAFFGQGTRLTVV.

By sample fraction, this clonotype is medium-sized. This chain connects TRBV18 to TRBJ1-5; D gene ambiguous. The germline CDR1 and CDR2 sequences are KGHSH and LQKENI. Trimming took 2 bases from V and 5 from J, leaving 13 bases between them. The CDR3 runs to 15 residues. CDR3 in DNA: TGTGCCAGCTCACCAGGGTTGGGTCTGGATCAGCCCCAGCATTTT. Protein: CASSPGLGLDQPQHF.

In its sample, this clonotype is medium-sized. The rearrangement links TRBV11-2 to TRBJ1-5; D is undetermined. The CDR3 runs 15 residues. V lost 3 bases and J lost 4, with 13 bases in between. The germline V gene has CDR1 SGHAT and CDR2 FQNNGV. The chain's CDR3 is CASSFRFGVNQPQHF. CDR3 DNA: TGTGCCAGCAGCTTCAGGTTTGGGGTGAATCAGCCCCAGCATTTT.

This clonotype is labeled as medium-sized (0.01 to 0.1%). The chain is built from TRBV2 and TRBJ2-3; 9 bases agree with TRBD1. CDR3 length: 15 amino acids. With 8 bases clipped from V and 0 bases from J, the junction kept 6 bases outside the gene matches. Germline V gene lookup returns CDR1 SNHLY and CDR2 FYNNEI. The chain's CDR3 is CASGGTGTSTDTQYF. CDR3 coding DNA: TGTGCCAGCGGGGGGACAGGGACTAGCACAGATACGCAGTATTTT.

The table lists this clonotype with many counts. The DNA for the CDR3 is TGTGCCAGCAGCCCCGTGGGACTAGCGGGGGGCGGTGAGCAGTTCTTC. Its protein is CASSPVGLAGGGEQFF. The chain recombines TRBV7-2 with TRBJ2-1, with 15 bases aligning to TRBD2. V trimming: 5 bases; J trimming: 9 bases; junction bases outside the gene matches: 8. Per germline, CDR1 SGHTA and CDR2 FQGNSA. The CDR3 length is 16 residues.

This clonotype was seen only a few times. The chain has TRBV2 and TRBJ1-5; 7 nucleotides align to TRBD1. J lost 6 bases, V lost 4 bases, and 9 bases had no gene match. The germline CDR1 and CDR2 sequences are SNHLY and FYNNEI. The CDR3 covers 15 residues. DNA of the CDR3: TGTGCCAGCAGTGGGATCTACGCAGGGGGTCAGCCCCAGCATTTT. Protein sequence: CASSGIYAGGQPQHF.

A word on this clonotype: With a much larger clone just one base away, this may be a read error. This chain connects TRBV7-9 to TRBJ2-3; D is ambiguous. CDR1 SEHNR and CDR2 FQNEAQ come from the germline V gene (reference sequence). The CDR3 is made up of 14 amino acids. Deletions cut 4 bases from V and 11 bases from J, with 19 bases between. The CDR3 here is CASSSPGAPGWQYF. CDR3 DNA sequence: TGTGCCAGCAGCTCCCCCGGTGCTCCAGGTTGGCAGTATTTT.

This clonotype was recorded at least ten times. This rearrangement joins TRBV29-1 to TRBJ1-2, with D hard to call. Germline V CDR1 and CDR2: SQVTM, ANQGSEA. This CDR3 is built from 9 residues. The V end lost 3 bases, the J end lost 8 bases, and 4 bases lay between the germline ends. CDR3 loop: CSVDTGYTF. CDR3 sequence (DNA): TGCAGCGTTGATACCGGCTACACCTTC.